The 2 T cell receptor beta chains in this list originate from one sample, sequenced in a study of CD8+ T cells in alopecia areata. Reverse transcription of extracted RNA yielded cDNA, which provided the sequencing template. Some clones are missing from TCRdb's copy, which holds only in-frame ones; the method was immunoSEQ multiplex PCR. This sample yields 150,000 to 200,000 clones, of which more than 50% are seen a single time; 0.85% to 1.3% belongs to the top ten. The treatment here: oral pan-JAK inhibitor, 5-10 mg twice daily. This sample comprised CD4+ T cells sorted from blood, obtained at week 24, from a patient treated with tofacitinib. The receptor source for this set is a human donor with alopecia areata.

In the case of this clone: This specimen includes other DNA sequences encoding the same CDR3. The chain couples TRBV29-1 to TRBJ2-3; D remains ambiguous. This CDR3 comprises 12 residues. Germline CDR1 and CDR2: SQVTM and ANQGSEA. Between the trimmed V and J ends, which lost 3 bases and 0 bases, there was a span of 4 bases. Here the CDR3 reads CSVDGSTDTQYF. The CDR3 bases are TGCAGCGTTGATGGGAGCACAGATACGCAGTATTTT.

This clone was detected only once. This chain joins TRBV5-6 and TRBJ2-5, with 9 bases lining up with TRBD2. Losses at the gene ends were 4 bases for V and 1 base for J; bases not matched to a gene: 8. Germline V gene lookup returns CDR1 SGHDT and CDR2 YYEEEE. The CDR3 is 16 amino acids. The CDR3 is CASSGIAGDRQETQYF. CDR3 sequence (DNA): TGTGCCAGCAGCGGCATAGCGGGGGACCGCCAAGAGACCCAGTACTTC.